These 16 T cell receptor beta chains were sequenced from one sample in a study of blood T cell repertoires in COVID-19. Only in-frame clones appear in the TCRdb table, and some are missing; sequencing was by immunoSEQ multiplex PCR. This sample yields 130,000 or so clones, of which 77% are seen a single time; over 15% belongs to the top ten. Sample: peripheral blood. The source is an elderly man with acute or convalescent COVID-19.

The chain uses TRBV29-1 and TRBJ2-1; weak D call: TRBD1 (6 bases). The germline CDR1 and CDR2 sequences are SQVTM and ANQGSEA. The V end lost 7 bases, the J end lost 7 bases, and 20 bases lay between the germline ends. The CDR3 has 14 residues. This CDR3 is CSAEWQGIGNEQFF. In nucleotides, the CDR3 is TGCAGCGCCGAGTGGCAGGGGATCGGGAATGAGCAGTTCTTC.

The chain combines TRBV6-2 or TRBV6-3 with TRBJ2-1; possibly TRBD1 for D (6 bases). V shed 5 bases and J shed 2 bases, with 13 bases lying between them. The CDR3 spans 15 residues. Germline values: CDR1 MNHEY, CDR2 SVGEGT. The CDR3 coding sequence is TGTGCCAGCAGTGCCACAGGGTACACCTACAATGAGCAGTTCTTC. Translating it yields CASSATGYTYNEQFF.

The CDR3 here is CASSSDRFDLEQYF. The DNA of the CDR3 is TGTGCCAGCAGCTCGGACAGGTTCGATTTGGAGCAGTACTTC. The chain couples TRBV7-2 to TRBJ2-7, with 7 bases lining up with TRBD1. CDR1 SGHTA and CDR2 FQGNSA come from the germline V gene. Unmatched junction bases numbered 10, after V lost 4 bases and J lost 7 bases. The CDR3 covers 14 residues. Using reference TRBV7-2 and TRBJ2-7 for the parts outside the CDR3, the full variable domain is GAGVSQSPSNKVTEKGKDVELRCDPISGHTALYWYRQSLGQGLEFLIYFQGNSAPDKSGLPSDRFSAERTGGSVSTLTIQRTQQEDSAVYLCASSSDRFDLEQYFGPGTRLTVT.

This clone occurred many times. V and J are TRBV5-1 and TRBJ2-5; 11 bases line up with TRBD2. V lost 1 base to trimming and J lost 5 bases; unmatched junction nucleotides: 10. CDR3 length equals 17 residues. In germline, CDR1 is SGHRS, CDR2 YFSETQ. The CDR3 here is CASSLSGTSGGRETQYF. The CDR3 nucleotides read TGCGCCAGCAGCTTGTCCGGGACTAGCGGTGGACGGGAGACCCAGTACTTC.

The chain couples TRBV5-1 to TRBJ2-1; TRBD2 aligns across 12 bases. This CDR3 is built from 15 residues. Losses at the gene ends were 4 bases for V and 8 bases for J; bases not matched to a gene: 7. Germline lookup yields CDR1 SGHRS and CDR2 YFSETQ. The CDR3 loop reads CASSDLAGGKDEQFF. The CDR3 region has the DNA TGCGCCAGCAGCGATCTAGCGGGGGGGAAGGATGAGCAGTTCTTC.

The chain carries TRBV6-2 or TRBV6-3 and TRBJ1-5, with a weak D call TRBD1 (5 bases). The CDR3 is 15 amino acids. Germline CDR1 reads MNHEY; CDR2 reads SVGEGT. Trimming removed 1 base from V and 4 bases from J, with 11 bases in between. CDR3 loop: CASSYFGHGNQPQHF. DNA for the CDR3: TGTGCCAGCAGTTACTTCGGACACGGAAATCAGCCCCAGCATTTT.

This chain uses TRBV9 with TRBJ1-2; D is unclear. V lost 0 bases, J lost 4 bases, and 10 bases lay in between. The germline gives CDR1 SGDLS, CDR2 YYNGEE. The CDR3 has 14 residues. Here the CDR3 DNA reads TGTGCCAGCAGCGTAGGCGGTTCTGCCTATGGCTACACCTTC. Translation gives CASSVGGSAYGYTF.

The chain employs TRBV29-1 and TRBJ2-7; 8 bases align to TRBD1. This CDR3 has 13 amino acids. The V segment lost 0 bases and the J segment 10 bases; nucleotides outside the gene matches: 8. Germline-derived CDR1 and CDR2 are SQVTM and ANQGSEA. The CDR3 protein is CSVEDGQGRPQYF. CDR3 bases: TGCAGCGTTGAAGACGGACAGGGTAGGCCCCAGTACTTC.

The chain joins TRBV28 to TRBJ1-2; D is possibly TRBD1 (5 bases). V was shortened by 6 bases and J by 8 bases, with 13 bases between the two germline ends. Germline CDR1 reads MDHEN; CDR2 reads SYDVKM. The CDR3 length is 12 residues. The CDR3, as DNA: TGTGCCAGCAGGAGACAGACTTGGGGCTACACCTTC. It encodes CASRRQTWGYTF.

Many counts were recorded for this clone. The CDR3: CASSQLVKLSNEQFF. CDR3 nucleotide sequence: TGTGCCAGCAGCCAACTAGTAAAGTTGAGTAACGAGCAGTTCTTC. This chain connects TRBV7-9 to TRBJ2-1; possibly TRBD2 for D (5 bases). The CDR3 runs to 15 residues. CDR1 SEHNR and CDR2 FQNEAQ come from the germline V gene (reference sequence). V was clipped by 5 bases and J by 10 bases, with 21 bases between them.

The chain combines TRBV13 with TRBJ1-5; 8 positions match TRBD1. CDR1 PRHDT and CDR2 FYEKMQ come from the germline V gene (reference sequence). J gave up 2 bases and V 4 bases, and 7 bases lay outside the gene matches. The CDR3 sequence is 16 residues long. The CDR3 reads CASSYGQGSGNQPQHF. In DNA form, the CDR3 reads TGTGCCAGCAGCTACGGACAGGGTAGTGGCAATCAGCCCCAGCATTTT.

The chain combines TRBV11-2 with TRBJ2-7; 8 nucleotides match TRBD1. The CDR3 contains 15 residues. CDR1 and CDR2 from the germline V gene are SGHAT and FQNNGV. The ends lost 0 bases at V and 6 bases at J; junction bases unmatched: 7. CDR3 in DNA: TGTGCCAGCAGCTTAGATACAGGGGGTATCAGCGAGCAGTACTTC. It is translated as CASSLDTGGISEQYF.

The rearrangement links TRBV9 to TRBJ2-5; 7 positions match TRBD1. V was pared by 0 bases and J by 4 bases, with 6 bases of the junction left unmatched. The CDR3 spans 15 residues. Per the germline V gene, CDR1 is SGDLS and CDR2 is YYNGEE. The CDR3 here is CASSVGGTVRETQYF. The CDR3 DNA reads TGTGCCAGCAGCGTAGGGGGGACAGTCCGAGAGACCCAGTACTTC.

The chain joins TRBV3-1 (or the pseudogene TRBV3-2) to TRBJ1-1; D is uncertain. Germline CDR1 LGHDT, CDR2 YNNKEL (reference sequence). This CDR3 is built from 14 residues. The ends were cut back, 3 bases at V and 1 base at J, with 9 bases in the middle. The CDR3 is CASSHATENTEAFF. The CDR3 nucleotides read TGTGCCAGCAGCCACGCTACAGAGAACACTGAAGCTTTCTTT.

The rearrangement links TRBV19 to TRBJ2-5; a possible D gene is TRBD2 (5 bases). The CDR3 spans 15 residues. Germline V lookup: CDR1 LNHDA, CDR2 SQIVND (reference sequence). V lost 4 bases, J lost 2 bases, and 14 bases lay in between. The CDR3 loop is CASSTGSGKQETQYF. The CDR3, as DNA: TGTGCCAGTAGTACGGGAAGCGGTAAACAAGAGACCCAGTACTTC.

V and J are TRBV7-7 and TRBJ2-7; 8 bases align to TRBD1. The V gene's germline CDR1 is SSHAT and CDR2 FNYEAQ (reference sequence). Trimming took 6 bases from V and 6 from J; bases not matched to a gene: 7. The CDR3 contains 13 residues. In nucleotides, the CDR3 is TGTGCCAGCAGTTCCGACAGGGGCTCCGAGCAGTACTTC. Its translation: CASSSDRGSEQYF. Variable domain in full (rest from reference TRBV7-7 and TRBJ2-7): GAGVSQSPRYKVTKRGQDVTLRCDPISSHATLYWYQQALGQGPEFLTYFNYEAQPDKSGLPSDRFSAERPEGSISTLTIQRTEQRDSAMYRCASSSDRGSEQYFGPGTRLTVT.